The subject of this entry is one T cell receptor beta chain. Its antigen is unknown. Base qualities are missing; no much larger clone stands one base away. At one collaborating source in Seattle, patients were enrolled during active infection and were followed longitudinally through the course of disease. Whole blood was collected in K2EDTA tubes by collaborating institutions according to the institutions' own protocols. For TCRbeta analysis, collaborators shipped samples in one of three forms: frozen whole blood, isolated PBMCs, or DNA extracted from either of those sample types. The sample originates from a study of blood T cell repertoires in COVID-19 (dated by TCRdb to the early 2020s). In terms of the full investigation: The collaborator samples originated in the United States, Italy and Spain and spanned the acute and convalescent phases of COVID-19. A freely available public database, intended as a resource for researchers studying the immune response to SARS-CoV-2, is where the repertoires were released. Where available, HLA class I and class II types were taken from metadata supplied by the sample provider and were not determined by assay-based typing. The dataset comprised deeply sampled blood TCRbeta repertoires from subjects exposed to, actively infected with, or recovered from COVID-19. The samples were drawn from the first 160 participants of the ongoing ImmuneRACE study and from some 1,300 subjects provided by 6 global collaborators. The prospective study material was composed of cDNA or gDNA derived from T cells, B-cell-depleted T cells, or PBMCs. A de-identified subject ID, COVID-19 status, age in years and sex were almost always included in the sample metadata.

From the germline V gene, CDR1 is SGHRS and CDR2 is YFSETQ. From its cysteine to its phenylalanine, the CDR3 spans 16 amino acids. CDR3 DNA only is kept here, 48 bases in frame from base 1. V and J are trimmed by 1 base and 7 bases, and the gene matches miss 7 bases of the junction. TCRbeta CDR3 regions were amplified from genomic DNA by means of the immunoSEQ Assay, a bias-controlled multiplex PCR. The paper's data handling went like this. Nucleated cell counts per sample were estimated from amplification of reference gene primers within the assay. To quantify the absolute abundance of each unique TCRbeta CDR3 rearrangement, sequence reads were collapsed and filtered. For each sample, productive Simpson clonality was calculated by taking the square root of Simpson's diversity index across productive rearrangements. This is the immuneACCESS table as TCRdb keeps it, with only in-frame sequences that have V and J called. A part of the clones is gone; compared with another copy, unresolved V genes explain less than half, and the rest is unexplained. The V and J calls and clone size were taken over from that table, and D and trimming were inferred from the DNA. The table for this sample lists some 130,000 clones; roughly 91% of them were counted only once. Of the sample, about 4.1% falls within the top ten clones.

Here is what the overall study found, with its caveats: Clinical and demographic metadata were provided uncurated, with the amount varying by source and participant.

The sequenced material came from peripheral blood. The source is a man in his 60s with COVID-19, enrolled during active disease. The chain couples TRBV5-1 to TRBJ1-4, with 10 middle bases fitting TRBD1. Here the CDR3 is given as CASSLLLGQGTEKLFF. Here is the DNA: TGCGCCAGCAGCTTGCTCCTGGGACAGGGGACTGAAAAACTGTTTTTT.